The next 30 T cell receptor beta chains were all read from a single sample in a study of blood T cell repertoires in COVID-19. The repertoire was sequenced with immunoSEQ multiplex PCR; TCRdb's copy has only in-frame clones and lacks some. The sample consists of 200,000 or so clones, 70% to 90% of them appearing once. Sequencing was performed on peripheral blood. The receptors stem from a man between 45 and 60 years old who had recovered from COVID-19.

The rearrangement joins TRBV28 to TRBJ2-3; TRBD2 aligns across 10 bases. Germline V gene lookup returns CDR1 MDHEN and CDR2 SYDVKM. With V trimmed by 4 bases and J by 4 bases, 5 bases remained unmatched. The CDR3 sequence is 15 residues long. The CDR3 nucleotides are TGTGCCAGCAGTTCACGACTAGCGGGTGCAGATACGCAGTATTTT. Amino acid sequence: CASSSRLAGADTQYF.

The CDR3 loop is CASIGWREKINEQFF. Here the CDR3 DNA reads TGTGCCAGCATAGGCTGGCGGGAGAAAATAAATGAGCAGTTCTTC. V gene TRBV2 combines with J gene TRBJ2-1, with 7 nucleotides matching TRBD2. Trimming took 7 bases from V and 7 from J; bases not matched to a gene: 13. CDR1 and CDR2 (germline): SNHLY, FYNNEI. The CDR3 is 15 residues long.

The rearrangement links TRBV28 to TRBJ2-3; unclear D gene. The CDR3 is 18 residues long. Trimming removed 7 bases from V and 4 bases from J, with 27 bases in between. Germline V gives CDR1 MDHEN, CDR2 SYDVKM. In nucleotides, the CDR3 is TGTGCCAGCAAAAGCCTAATCACCCAGGCGATGGATGCAGATACGCAGTATTTT. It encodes CASKSLITQAMDADTQYF. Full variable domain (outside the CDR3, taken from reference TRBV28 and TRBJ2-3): DVKVTQSSRYLVKRTGEKVFLECVQDMDHENMFWYRQDPGLGLRLIYFSYDVKMKEKGDIPEGYSVSREKKERFSLILESASTNQTSMYLCASKSLITQAMDADTQYFGPGTRLTVL.

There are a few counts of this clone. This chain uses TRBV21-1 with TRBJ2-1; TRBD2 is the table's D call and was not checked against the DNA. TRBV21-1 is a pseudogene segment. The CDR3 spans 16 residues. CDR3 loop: CASSKRKRASYNEQFF. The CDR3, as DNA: TGTGCCAGCAGCAAAAGAAAGAGGGCCTCATACAATGAGCAGTTCTTC.

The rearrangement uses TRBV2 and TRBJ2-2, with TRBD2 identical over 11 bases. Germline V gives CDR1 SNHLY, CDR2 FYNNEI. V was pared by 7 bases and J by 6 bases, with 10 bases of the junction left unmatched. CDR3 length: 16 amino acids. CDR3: CASKIAGLAGSGELFF. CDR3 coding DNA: TGTGCCAGCAAAATCGCAGGACTAGCGGGCTCCGGGGAGCTGTTTTTT.

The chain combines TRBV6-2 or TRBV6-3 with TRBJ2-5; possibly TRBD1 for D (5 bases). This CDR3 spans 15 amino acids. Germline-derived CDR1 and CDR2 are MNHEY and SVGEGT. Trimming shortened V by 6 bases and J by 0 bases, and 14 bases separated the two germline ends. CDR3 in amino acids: CASSLYTGNQETQYF. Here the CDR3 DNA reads TGTGCCAGCAGCCTCTATACAGGTAACCAAGAGACCCAGTACTTC.

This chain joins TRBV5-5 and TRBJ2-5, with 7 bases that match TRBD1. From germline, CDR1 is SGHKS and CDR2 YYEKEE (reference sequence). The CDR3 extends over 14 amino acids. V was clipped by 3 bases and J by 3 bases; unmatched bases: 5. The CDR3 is CASSWGQREETQYF. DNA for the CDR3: TGTGCCAGCAGCTGGGGACAGCGTGAAGAGACCCAGTACTTC.

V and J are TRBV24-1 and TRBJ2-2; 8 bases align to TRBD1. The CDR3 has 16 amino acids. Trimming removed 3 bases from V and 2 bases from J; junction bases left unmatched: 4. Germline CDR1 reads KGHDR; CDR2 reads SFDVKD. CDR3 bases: TGTGCCACCAGTGATATGGACAGGGCCAACACCGGGGAGCTGTTTTTT. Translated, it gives CATSDMDRANTGELFF.

CDR3 sequence reads: CASSLRGQRNTEAFF. CDR3 DNA sequence: TGTGCCAGCAGCTTAAGGGGTCAGAGGAACACTGAAGCTTTCTTT. The rearrangement links TRBV7-9 to TRBJ1-1, with D possibly TRBD1 on 5 matching bases. CDR1 is SEHNR and CDR2 is FQNEAQ in the germline V gene (reference sequence). The CDR3 length is 15 residues. V was shortened by 2 bases and J by 1 base, with 11 bases between the two germline ends.

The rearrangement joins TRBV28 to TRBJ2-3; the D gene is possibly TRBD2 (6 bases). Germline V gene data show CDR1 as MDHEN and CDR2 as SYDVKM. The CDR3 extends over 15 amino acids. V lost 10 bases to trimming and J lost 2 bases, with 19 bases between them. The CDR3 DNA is TGTGCCACCTCTAGTGGGCCTAGCGCCACAGATACGCAGTATTTT. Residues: CATSSGPSATDTQYF.

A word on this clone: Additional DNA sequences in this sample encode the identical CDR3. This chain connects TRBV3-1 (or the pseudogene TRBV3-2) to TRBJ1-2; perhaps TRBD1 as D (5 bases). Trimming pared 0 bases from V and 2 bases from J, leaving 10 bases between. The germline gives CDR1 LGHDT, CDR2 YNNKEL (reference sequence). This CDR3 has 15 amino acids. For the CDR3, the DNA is TGTGCCAGCAGCCAAGATGCAGGGCGGAACTATGGCTACACCTTC. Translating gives CASSQDAGRNYGYTF.

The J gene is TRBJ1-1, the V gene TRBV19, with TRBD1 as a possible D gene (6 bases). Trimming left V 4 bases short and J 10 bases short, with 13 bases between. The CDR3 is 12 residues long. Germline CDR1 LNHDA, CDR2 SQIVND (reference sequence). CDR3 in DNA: TGTGCCAGTAGTAGGGGGGGGCTCTCAGCTTTCTTT. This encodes CASSRGGLSAFF.

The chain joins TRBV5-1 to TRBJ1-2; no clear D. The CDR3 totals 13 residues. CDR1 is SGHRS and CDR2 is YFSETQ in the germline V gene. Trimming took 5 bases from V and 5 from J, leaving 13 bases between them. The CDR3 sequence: CASSFGGGYGYTF. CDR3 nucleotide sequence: TGCGCCAGCAGTTTCGGCGGCGGATATGGCTACACCTTC.

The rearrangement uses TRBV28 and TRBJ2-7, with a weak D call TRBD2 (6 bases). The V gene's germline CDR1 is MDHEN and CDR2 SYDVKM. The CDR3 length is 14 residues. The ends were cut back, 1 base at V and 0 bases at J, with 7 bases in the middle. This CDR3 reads CASSLFGSSYEQYF. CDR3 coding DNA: TGTGCCAGCAGTTTATTCGGGAGCTCCTACGAGCAGTACTTC.

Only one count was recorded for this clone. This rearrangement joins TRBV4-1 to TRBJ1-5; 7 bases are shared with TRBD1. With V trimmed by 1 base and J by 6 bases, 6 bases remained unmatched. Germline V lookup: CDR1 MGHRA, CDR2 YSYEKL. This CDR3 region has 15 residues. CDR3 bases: TGCGCCAGCAGCCAAGGACAGGGTTTGAGTCAGCCCCAGCATTTT. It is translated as CASSQGQGLSQPQHF.

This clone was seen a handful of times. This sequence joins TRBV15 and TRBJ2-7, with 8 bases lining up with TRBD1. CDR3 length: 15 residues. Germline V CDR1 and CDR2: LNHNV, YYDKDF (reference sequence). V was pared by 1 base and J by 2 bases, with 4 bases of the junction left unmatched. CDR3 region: CATSRGVQGAYEQYF. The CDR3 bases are TGTGCCACCAGCAGAGGCGTACAGGGGGCCTACGAGCAGTACTTC.

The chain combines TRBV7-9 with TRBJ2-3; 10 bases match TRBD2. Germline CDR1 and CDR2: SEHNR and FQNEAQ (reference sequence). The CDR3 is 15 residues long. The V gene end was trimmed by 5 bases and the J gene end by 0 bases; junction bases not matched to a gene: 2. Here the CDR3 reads CASSPSGRSTDTQYF. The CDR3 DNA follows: TGTGCCAGCAGCCCTAGCGGGAGAAGCACAGATACGCAGTATTTT.

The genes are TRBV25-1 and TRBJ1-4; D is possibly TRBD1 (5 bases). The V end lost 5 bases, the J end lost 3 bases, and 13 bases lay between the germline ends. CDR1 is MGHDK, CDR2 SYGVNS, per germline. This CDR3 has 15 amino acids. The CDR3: CASSPRQWANEKLFF. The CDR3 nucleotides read TGTGCCAGCAGTCCCAGACAGTGGGCTAATGAAAAACTGTTTTTT.

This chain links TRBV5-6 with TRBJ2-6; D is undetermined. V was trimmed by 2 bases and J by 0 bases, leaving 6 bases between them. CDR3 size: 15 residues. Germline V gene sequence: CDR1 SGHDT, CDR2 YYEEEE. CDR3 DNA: TGTGCCAGCAGCTTACGAGACTCTGGGGCCAACGTCCTGACTTTC. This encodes CASSLRDSGANVLTF.

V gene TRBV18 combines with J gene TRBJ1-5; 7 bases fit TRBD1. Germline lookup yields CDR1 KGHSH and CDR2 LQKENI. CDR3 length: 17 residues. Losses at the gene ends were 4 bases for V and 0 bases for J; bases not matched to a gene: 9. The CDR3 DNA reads TGTGCCAGCTCACTCGGACAGGTCTCGGATAGCAATCAGCCCCAGCATTTT. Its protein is CASSLGQVSDSNQPQHF.

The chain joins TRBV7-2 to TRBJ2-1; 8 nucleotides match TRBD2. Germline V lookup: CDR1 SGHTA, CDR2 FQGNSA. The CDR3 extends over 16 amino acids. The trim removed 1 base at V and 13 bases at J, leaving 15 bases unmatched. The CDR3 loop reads CASSLVISGSGSSQFF. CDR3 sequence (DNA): TGTGCCAGCAGCTTAGTGATCAGCGGGAGTGGTTCGTCCCAGTTCTTC.

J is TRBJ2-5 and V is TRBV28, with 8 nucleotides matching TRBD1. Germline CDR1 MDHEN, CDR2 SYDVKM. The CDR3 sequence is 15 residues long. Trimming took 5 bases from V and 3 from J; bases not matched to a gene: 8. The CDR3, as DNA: TGTGCCAGCAGTCTCGGACAGGGCGTAAAAGAGACCCAGTACTTC. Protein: CASSLGQGVKETQYF.

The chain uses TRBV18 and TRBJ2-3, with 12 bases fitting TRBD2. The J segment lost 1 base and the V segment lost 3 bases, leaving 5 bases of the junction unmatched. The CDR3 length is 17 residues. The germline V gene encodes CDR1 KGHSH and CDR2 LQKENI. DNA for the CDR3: TGTGCCAGCTCACCTACTAGCGGGAGGTCGGGCACAGATACGCAGTATTTT. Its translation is CASSPTSGRSGTDTQYF.

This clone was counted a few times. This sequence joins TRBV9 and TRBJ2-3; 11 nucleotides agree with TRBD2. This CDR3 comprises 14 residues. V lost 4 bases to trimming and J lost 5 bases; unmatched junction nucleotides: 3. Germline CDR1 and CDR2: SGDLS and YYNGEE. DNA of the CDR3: TGTGCCAGCAGCTTAGCGGGAGGGGAAGATACGCAGTATTTT. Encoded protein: CASSLAGGEDTQYF.

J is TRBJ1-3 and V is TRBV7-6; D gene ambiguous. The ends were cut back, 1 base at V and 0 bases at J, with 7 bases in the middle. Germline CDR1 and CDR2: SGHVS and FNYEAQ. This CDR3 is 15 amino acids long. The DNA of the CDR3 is TGTGCCAGCAGCTTAGTCCCAGACTCTGGAAACACCATATATTTT. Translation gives CASSLVPDSGNTIYF. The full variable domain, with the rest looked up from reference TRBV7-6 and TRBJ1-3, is GAGVSQSPRYKVTKRGQDVALRCDPISGHVSLYWYRQALGQGPEFLTYFNYEAQQDKSGLPNDRFSAERPEGSISTLTIQRTEQRDSAMYRCASSLVPDSGNTIYFGEGSWLTVV.

CDR3 in DNA: TGTGCCAGCAGCTTGGTAGGTAGGGGGCAAGACGAGCAGTACTTC. Protein: CASSLVGRGQDEQYF. This chain uses TRBV5-6 with TRBJ2-7; 7 bases line up with TRBD1. Germline-derived CDR1 and CDR2 are SGHDT and YYEEEE. The CDR3 loop spans 15 amino acids. J was trimmed by 5 bases and V by 0 bases; bases with no gene match: 8.

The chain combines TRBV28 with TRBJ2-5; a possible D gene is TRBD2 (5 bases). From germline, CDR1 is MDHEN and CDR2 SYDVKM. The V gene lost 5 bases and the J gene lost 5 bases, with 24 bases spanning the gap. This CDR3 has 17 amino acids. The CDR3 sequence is CASSESYSSLGVETQYF. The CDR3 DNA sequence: TGTGCCAGCAGTGAATCCTACTCCAGCCTCGGGGTGGAGACCCAGTACTTC.

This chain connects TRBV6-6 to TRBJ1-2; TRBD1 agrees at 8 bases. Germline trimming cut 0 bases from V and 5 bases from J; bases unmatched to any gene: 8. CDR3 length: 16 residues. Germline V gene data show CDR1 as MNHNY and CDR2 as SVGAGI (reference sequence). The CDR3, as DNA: TGTGCCAGCAGTTACTCGGGGACAGGAGCAACATATGGCTACACCTTC. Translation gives CASSYSGTGATYGYTF.

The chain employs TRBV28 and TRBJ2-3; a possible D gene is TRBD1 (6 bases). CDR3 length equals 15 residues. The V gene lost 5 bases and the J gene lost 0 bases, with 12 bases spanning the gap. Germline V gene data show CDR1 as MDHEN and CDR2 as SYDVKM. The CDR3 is CASSLGHPSTDTQYF. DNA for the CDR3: TGTGCCAGCAGTCTGGGACACCCTAGCACAGATACGCAGTATTTT.

The CDR3 sequence: CASSPTPTDWGTDTQYF. The CDR3, as DNA: TGTGCCAGCAGCCCCACCCCGACGGACTGGGGCACAGATACGCAGTATTTT. This chain links TRBV7-7 with TRBJ2-3, with TRBD2 as a possible D gene (5 bases). Trimming shortened V by 5 bases and J by 1 base, and 19 bases separated the two germline ends. Looked up from germline, CDR1 is SSHAT and CDR2 is FNYEAQ (reference sequence). The CDR3 has 17 amino acids. The full variable domain, its missing parts supplied by reference TRBV7-7 and TRBJ2-3, is GAGVSQSPRYKVTKRGQDVTLRCDPISSHATLYWYQQALGQGPEFLTYFNYEAQPDKSGLPSDRFSAERPEGSISTLTIQRTEQRDSAMYRCASSPTPTDWGTDTQYFGPGTRLTVL.